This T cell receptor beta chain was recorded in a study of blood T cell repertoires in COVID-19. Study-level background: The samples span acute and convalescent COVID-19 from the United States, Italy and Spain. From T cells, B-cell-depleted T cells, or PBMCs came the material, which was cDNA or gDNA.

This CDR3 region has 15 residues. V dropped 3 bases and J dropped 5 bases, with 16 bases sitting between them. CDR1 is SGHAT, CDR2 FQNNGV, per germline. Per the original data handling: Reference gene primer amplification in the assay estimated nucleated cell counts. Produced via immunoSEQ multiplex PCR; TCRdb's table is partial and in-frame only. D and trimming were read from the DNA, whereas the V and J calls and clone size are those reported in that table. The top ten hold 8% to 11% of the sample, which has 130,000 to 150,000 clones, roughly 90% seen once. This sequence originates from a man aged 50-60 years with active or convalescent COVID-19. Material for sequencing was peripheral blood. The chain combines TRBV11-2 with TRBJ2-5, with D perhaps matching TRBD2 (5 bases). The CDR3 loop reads CASSFSNSGGETQYF. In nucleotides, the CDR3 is TGTGCCAGCAGCTTTAGTAACAGCGGCGGGGAGACCCAGTACTTC.